The clone carrying this TCR beta chain was recorded many times. The sorted Tregs were CD4+CD25+CD127-/low cells. TCRdb re-called the 5' RACE reads through MiXCR, storing one row per CDR3 protein. The table records about 43,000 distinct CDR3 sequences, around a fifth of them present only once. With V trimmed by 4 bases and J by 4 bases, 5 bases remained unmatched. CDR3 size: 15 residues. Germline CDR1 reads LGHNA; CDR2 reads YNFKEQ. The rearrangement joins TRBV4-2 to TRBJ1-4; 8 bases fit TRBD1. This clonotype was obtained from a female donor with breast cancer. The specimen was Tregs sorted from a lymph node. The CDR3 nucleotides are TGTGCCAGCAGCCGAACGACAGGGGATAATGAAAAACTGTTTTTT. It yields the protein CASSRTTGDNEKLFF.